This T cell receptor beta chain was recovered during a study of T cell changes during pregnancy in multiple sclerosis. Profiling relied on immunoSEQ multiplex PCR, and the TCRdb table lists in-frame clones only, not all of them. This sample has under 35,000 clones, with 85% to 90% found just once. The CDR3 loop spans 15 amino acids. V lost 2 bases, J lost 2 bases, and 11 bases lay in between. CDR1 is SGDLS and CDR2 is YYNGEE in the germline V gene. With respect to this clone: This sample includes further DNA sequences coding for the same CDR3.

The specimen was CD8+ T cells from peripheral blood mononuclear cells, collected before pregnancy. This chain joins TRBV9 and TRBJ1-3; maybe TRBD1 (6 bases). The receptor was isolated from a female donor with multiple sclerosis, enrolled in a pregnancy study. The CDR3 nucleotides are TGTGCCAGCAGCGTCGGCGGGGGGCCTGGAAACACCATATATTTT. It is translated as CASSVGGGPGNTIYF.